Listed below are T cell receptor beta chains from one sample, sequenced in a study of cytotoxic CD8 clonotypes in ibrutinib-treated CLL. Here immunoSEQ multiplex PCR was the method, and the copy in TCRdb shows in-frame clones only, minus some. Of about 68,000 clones in the sample, about two thirds are singletons; the top ten hold 4.5% to 6%. The material was PBMCs, obtained after 12 months of ibrutinib treatment. All receptors come from a human donor with chronic lymphocytic leukemia. Each CDR3 is given with its conserved first and last residue. The order of the fields is D gene, clone size, V gene, J gene, CDR3 protein, CDR3 DNA. D genes are given only for firm matches. Not all rows give a size; the values are once, few, many and, for expanded clones, a class.

d_gene: .; abundance: .; v_gene: TRBV5-4; j_gene: TRBJ2-1; CDR3aa: CASSLRGTEQFF; CDR3nt: TGTGCCAGCAGCTTGAGAGGGACTGAGCAGTTCTTC
d_gene: .; abundance: .; v_gene: TRBV7-8; j_gene: TRBJ2-7; CDR3aa: CASSLVGPGSYEQYF; CDR3nt: TGTGCCAGCAGCTTGGTCGGTCCAGGCTCCTACGAGCAGTACTTC
d_gene: TRBD1; abundance: .; v_gene: TRBV30; j_gene: TRBJ2-1; CDR3aa: CAWSARDRVRNEQFF; CDR3nt: TGTGCCTGGAGTGCCCGGGACAGGGTCCGGAATGAGCAGTTCTTC
d_gene: TRBD1; abundance: .; v_gene: TRBV4-3; j_gene: TRBJ1-1; CDR3aa: CASSQGIRTGVNTMNTEAFF; CDR3nt: TGCGCCAGCAGCCAAGGTATCCGGACAGGGGTCAATACAATGAACACTGAAGCTTTCTTT
d_gene: TRBD2; abundance: .; v_gene: TRBV7-3; j_gene: TRBJ2-1; CDR3aa: CASSSGTSGDQFF; CDR3nt: TGTGCCAGCAGCTCAGGGACTAGCGGTGATCAGTTCTTC
d_gene: .; abundance: .; v_gene: TRBV14; j_gene: TRBJ1-2; CDR3aa: CASSRDTNYGYTF; CDR3nt: TGTGCCAGCAGCCGGGACACGAACTATGGCTACACCTTC
d_gene: .; abundance: .; v_gene: TRBV10-3; j_gene: TRBJ1-5; CDR3aa: CAISDAGQPQHF; CDR3nt: TGTGCCATCAGTGACGCGGGGCAGCCCCAGCATTTT
d_gene: .; abundance: .; v_gene: TRBV15; j_gene: TRBJ2-7; CDR3aa: CATSRATGIYEQYF; CDR3nt: TGTGCCACCAGCAGAGCCACAGGGATCTACGAGCAGTACTTC
d_gene: .; abundance: .; v_gene: TRBV2; j_gene: TRBJ1-2; CDR3aa: CASSEWGRGISGYTF; CDR3nt: TGTGCCAGCAGTGAATGGGGCAGGGGAATTAGTGGCTACACCTTC
d_gene: TRBD1; abundance: .; v_gene: TRBV28; j_gene: TRBJ2-6; CDR3aa: CASSLYGTGGIGANVLTF; CDR3nt: TGTGCCAGCAGTTTATATGGGACAGGGGGAATTGGGGCCAACGTCCTGACTTTC
d_gene: .; abundance: .; v_gene: TRBV7-6; j_gene: TRBJ2-1; CDR3aa: CASSLFRGGGNEQFF; CDR3nt: TGTGCCAGCAGCTTATTTCGGGGAGGGGGCAATGAGCAGTTCTTC
d_gene: .; abundance: once; v_gene: TRBV2; j_gene: TRBJ1-2; CDR3aa: CASSEARREGGYTF; CDR3nt: TGTGCCAGCAGTGAAGCGCGGAGGGAGGGGGGCTACACCTTC
d_gene: TRBD2; abundance: .; v_gene: TRBV5-4; j_gene: TRBJ2-2; CDR3aa: CASSSGLAGGHGELFF; CDR3nt: TGTGCCAGCAGCTCCGGACTAGCGGGGGGGCACGGGGAGCTGTTTTTT
d_gene: .; abundance: .; v_gene: TRBV6-5; j_gene: TRBJ1-5; CDR3aa: CGSANNPGQPQHF; CDR3nt: TGTGGATCCGCTAACAACCCAGGTCAGCCCCAGCATTTT
d_gene: .; abundance: .; v_gene: TRBV15; j_gene: TRBJ2-5; CDR3aa: CATSRNSLQYGQYF; CDR3nt: TGTGCCACCAGCAGGAACTCCCTCCAATACGGGCAGTACTTC
d_gene: TRBD1; abundance: .; v_gene: TRBV7-8; j_gene: TRBJ2-2; CDR3aa: CASSPRDSRNTGELFF; CDR3nt: TGTGCCAGCAGCCCACGGGACAGCAGGAACACCGGGGAGCTGTTTTTT
d_gene: TRBD1; abundance: few; v_gene: TRBV19; j_gene: TRBJ1-2; CDR3aa: CASSTQDRGYYGYTF; CDR3nt: TGTGCCAGTAGTACCCAAGACAGGGGGTACTATGGCTACACCTTC
d_gene: .; abundance: few; v_gene: TRBV10-3; j_gene: TRBJ2-4; CDR3aa: CAISPGGIQYF; CDR3nt: TGTGCCATCAGCCCCGGGGGCATTCAGTACTTC
d_gene: .; abundance: .; v_gene: TRBV9; j_gene: TRBJ2-7; CDR3aa: CASSVAPGYEQYF; CDR3nt: TGTGCCAGCAGCGTAGCGCCAGGCTACGAGCAGTACTTC
d_gene: .; abundance: few; v_gene: TRBV27; j_gene: TRBJ1-2; CDR3aa: CASSLVGGANYGYTF; CDR3nt: TGTGCCAGCAGTTTGGTCGGGGGGGCTAACTATGGCTACACCTTC
d_gene: .; abundance: few; v_gene: TRBV18; j_gene: TRBJ1-6; CDR3aa: CASSPRGAYNSPLHF; CDR3nt: TGTGCCAGCTCACCCCGGGGGGCATATAATTCACCCCTCCACTTT
d_gene: TRBD1; abundance: once; v_gene: TRBV13; j_gene: TRBJ2-7; CDR3aa: CASSYSRYRGSYEQYF; CDR3nt: TGTGCCAGCAGCTATAGTCGATACAGGGGATCCTACGAGCAGTACTTC
d_gene: TRBD2; abundance: .; v_gene: TRBV10-3; j_gene: TRBJ2-3; CDR3aa: CAIRIGGGNTDTQYF; CDR3nt: TGTGCCATCAGGATCGGCGGGGGGAACACAGATACGCAGTATTTT
d_gene: TRBD2; abundance: once; v_gene: TRBV5-6; j_gene: TRBJ2-3; CDR3aa: CASSFGLEDTDTQYF; CDR3nt: TGTGCCAGCAGCTTTGGACTAGAAGACACAGATACGCAGTATTTT
d_gene: .; abundance: .; v_gene: TRBV5-1; j_gene: TRBJ1-5; CDR3aa: CASSLEGLNQPQHF; CDR3nt: TGCGCCAGCAGCTTGGAGGGCTTGAATCAGCCCCAGCATTTT
d_gene: TRBD2; abundance: .; v_gene: TRBV4-1; j_gene: TRBJ2-3; CDR3aa: CASSQELAAPITDTQYF; CDR3nt: TGCGCCAGCAGCCAGGAGCTAGCGGCCCCGATCACAGATACGCAGTATTTT
d_gene: TRBD2; abundance: .; v_gene: TRBV7-2; j_gene: TRBJ2-5; CDR3aa: CASSLDRTGGPWETQYF; CDR3nt: TGTGCCAGCAGCTTAGATAGGACGGGGGGGCCGTGGGAGACCCAGTACTTC
d_gene: TRBD1; abundance: .; v_gene: TRBV7-2; j_gene: TRBJ1-6; CDR3aa: CASSQLGQGARSPLHF; CDR3nt: TGTGCCAGCAGCCAACTCGGACAGGGGGCCAGGTCACCCCTCCACTTT
d_gene: .; abundance: .; v_gene: TRBV9; j_gene: TRBJ1-3; CDR3aa: CASSPSGQGGNTIYF; CDR3nt: TGTGCCAGCAGCCCCTCCGGGCAGGGCGGAAACACCATATATTTT
d_gene: .; abundance: .; v_gene: TRBV6-6; j_gene: TRBJ1-6; CDR3aa: CASSYSGGTNSPLHF; CDR3nt: TGTGCCAGCAGTTACTCGGGAGGGACCAATTCACCCCTCCACTTT
d_gene: .; abundance: few; v_gene: TRBV15; j_gene: TRBJ2-1; CDR3aa: CATSRDRTSGREQFF; CDR3nt: TGTGCCACCAGCAGAGATAGGACATCTGGCCGGGAGCAGTTCTTC
d_gene: .; abundance: .; v_gene: TRBV18; j_gene: TRBJ2-1; CDR3aa: CASSTDRSYNEQFF; CDR3nt: TGTGCCAGCTCGACGGACCGGTCCTACAATGAGCAGTTCTTC
d_gene: TRBD1; abundance: .; v_gene: TRBV27; j_gene: TRBJ2-2; CDR3aa: CASSSTGAGELFF; CDR3nt: TGTGCCAGCAGTTCCACAGGGGCCGGGGAGCTGTTTTTT
d_gene: .; abundance: .; v_gene: TRBV7-8; j_gene: TRBJ1-5; CDR3aa: CASSPSGQTPQHF; CDR3nt: TGTGCCAGCAGCCCTAGCGGGCAAACGCCCCAGCATTTT
d_gene: .; abundance: .; v_gene: TRBV6-6; j_gene: TRBJ1-2; CDR3aa: CASIDPSGYTF; CDR3nt: TGTGCCAGCATCGACCCTTCCGGCTACACCTTC
d_gene: .; abundance: .; v_gene: TRBV5-1; j_gene: TRBJ2-7; CDR3aa: CASSRDRHEQYF; CDR3nt: TGCGCCAGCAGCCGAGACAGACACGAGCAGTACTTC
d_gene: .; abundance: .; v_gene: TRBV11-2; j_gene: TRBJ1-2; CDR3aa: CASSFFSLSNRVGGYTF; CDR3nt: TGTGCCAGCAGCTTCTTTTCTCTTTCAAACAGGGTTGGTGGCTACACCTTC
d_gene: .; abundance: .; v_gene: TRBV21-1; j_gene: TRBJ1-6; CDR3aa: CASSNPGSSWSSPLHF; CDR3nt: TGTGCCAGCAGCAACCCAGGGTCTAGCTGGAGTTCACCCCTCCACTTT
d_gene: TRBD1; abundance: .; v_gene: TRBV7-8; j_gene: TRBJ2-3; CDR3aa: CASSLVSGQGASTQYF; CDR3nt: TGTGCCAGCAGCTTAGTATCGGGACAGGGGGCCAGTACGCAGTATTTT
d_gene: .; abundance: .; v_gene: TRBV5-1; j_gene: TRBJ1-6; CDR3aa: CASSLVTVSLGSPLHF; CDR3nt: TGCGCCAGCAGCTTGGTGACAGTTAGCCTTGGTTCACCCCTCCACTTT
d_gene: .; abundance: once; v_gene: TRBV7-9; j_gene: TRBJ1-2; CDR3aa: CASSLAGRGYTF; CDR3nt: TGTGCCAGCAGCTTAGCAGGGCGAGGCTACACCTTC
d_gene: .; abundance: .; v_gene: TRBV6-5; j_gene: TRBJ1-1; CDR3aa: CASSHQTATEAFF; CDR3nt: TGTGCCAGCAGTCACCAAACGGCGACAGAAGCTTTCTTT
d_gene: .; abundance: few; v_gene: TRBV7-2; j_gene: TRBJ1-4; CDR3aa: CASSLLWEKLFF; CDR3nt: TGTGCCAGCAGCTTATTGTGGGAAAAACTGTTTTTT
d_gene: TRBD1; abundance: .; v_gene: TRBV7-9; j_gene: TRBJ2-1; CDR3aa: CASSLVETGGGEQFF; CDR3nt: TGTGCCAGCAGCTTAGTAGAGACAGGGGGCGGTGAGCAGTTCTTC
d_gene: .; abundance: few; v_gene: TRBV5-4; j_gene: TRBJ1-4; CDR3aa: CASSAQGPNEKLFF; CDR3nt: TGTGCCAGCAGTGCTCAGGGTCCTAATGAAAAACTGTTTTTT
d_gene: .; abundance: .; v_gene: TRBV6-5; j_gene: TRBJ2-7; CDR3aa: CASSYRETYEQYF; CDR3nt: TGTGCCAGCAGTTACAGGGAAACCTACGAGCAGTACTTC
d_gene: .; abundance: .; v_gene: TRBV7-3; j_gene: TRBJ1-2; CDR3aa: CASSMSDAYGYTF; CDR3nt: TGTGCCAGCAGTATGTCGGACGCCTATGGCTACACCTTC
d_gene: TRBD1; abundance: .; v_gene: TRBV5-1; j_gene: TRBJ1-1; CDR3aa: CASSPPTGVTEAFF; CDR3nt: TGCGCCAGCAGCCCACCGACAGGGGTGACTGAAGCTTTCTTT
d_gene: .; abundance: once; v_gene: TRBV5-8; j_gene: TRBJ1-2; CDR3aa: CASSLGQANYGYTF; CDR3nt: TGTGCCAGCAGCTTGGGACAGGCGAACTATGGCTACACCTTC
d_gene: TRBD1; abundance: .; v_gene: TRBV2; j_gene: TRBJ2-2; CDR3aa: CASQKTGTNTGELFF; CDR3nt: TGTGCCAGCCAAAAGACAGGGACGAACACCGGGGAGCTGTTTTTT
d_gene: .; abundance: .; v_gene: TRBV7-2; j_gene: TRBJ1-6; CDR3aa: CASSLGGNLGSPLHF; CDR3nt: TGTGCCAGCAGCTTAGGGGGAAACCTGGGATCACCCCTCCACTTT
d_gene: .; abundance: .; v_gene: TRBV6-1; j_gene: TRBJ1-4; CDR3aa: CASSDRGVDEKLFF; CDR3nt: TGTGCCAGCAGTGATCGGGGGGTCGATGAAAAACTGTTTTTT
d_gene: .; abundance: few; v_gene: TRBV6-5; j_gene: TRBJ1-5; CDR3aa: CASNPSQGQPQHF; CDR3nt: TGTGCCAGCAATCCCTCCCAGGGTCAGCCCCAGCATTTT
d_gene: .; abundance: .; v_gene: TRBV27; j_gene: TRBJ2-7; CDR3aa: CASSLLVPPYEQYF; CDR3nt: TGTGCCAGCAGTTTATTAGTCCCTCCCTACGAGCAGTACTTC
d_gene: .; abundance: .; v_gene: TRBV6-5; j_gene: TRBJ2-2; CDR3aa: CASKLNTGELFF; CDR3nt: TGTGCCAGCAAATTGAACACCGGGGAGCTGTTTTTT
d_gene: .; abundance: once; v_gene: TRBV19; j_gene: TRBJ2-2; CDR3aa: CASSKGPNTGELFF; CDR3nt: TGTGCCAGTAGTAAGGGCCCGAACACCGGGGAGCTGTTTTTT
d_gene: .; abundance: .; v_gene: TRBV5-3; j_gene: TRBJ1-1; CDR3aa: CARSFSWEAFF; CDR3nt: TGTGCCAGAAGCTTTAGCTGGGAAGCTTTCTTT
d_gene: .; abundance: .; v_gene: TRBV4-3; j_gene: TRBJ2-3; CDR3aa: CASSQDFRGQDTQYF; CDR3nt: TGCGCCAGCAGCCAAGATTTCCGGGGGCAAGATACGCAGTATTTT